Listed below are T cell receptor beta chains from one sample, sequenced in a study of identical twins. TCRdb redid the calling of the 5' RACE reads with MiXCR, one entry per CDR3 protein. The data hold some 200,000 distinct CDR3 sequences, with less than 8% observed a single time. These data are also associated with another study on yellow fever vaccine responses in identical twins.

The sequencing input was memory (CD45RO+) T cells sorted from blood. The receptors derive from a woman between 18 and 29 years old in good health. Each CDR3 is given with its conserved first and last residue. The order of the fields is clone size, J gene, D gene, V gene, CDR3 DNA, CDR3 protein. The D gene is left open where the match is weak. Clone size is given for some rows only: seen once, a few or many times, or a class if the clone is expanded.

clone_size: many; j_call: TRBJ2-3; d_call: -; v_call: TRBV6-5; cdr3_nt: TGTGCCAGCAGTTACTCTCCCGGGGGCGGGGAAACAGATACGCAGTATTTT; cdr3_aa: CASSYSPGGGETDTQYF
clone_size: few; j_call: TRBJ2-3; d_call: -; v_call: TRBV20-1; cdr3_nt: TGCAGTGCTGGGGGCGTAGATGGAGATACGCAGTATTTT; cdr3_aa: CSAGGVDGDTQYF
clone_size: many; j_call: TRBJ1-2; d_call: -; v_call: TRBV5-1; cdr3_nt: TGCGCCAGCACGGTGTCGGGAGCAGCGGAGAATGGCTACACCTTC; cdr3_aa: CASTVSGAAENGYTF
clone_size: many; j_call: TRBJ1-2; d_call: -; v_call: TRBV5-8; cdr3_nt: TGTGCCAGCAGCTTCCGGGCCTATGGCTACACCTTC; cdr3_aa: CASSFRAYGYTF
clone_size: many; j_call: TRBJ2-5; d_call: TRBD2; v_call: TRBV7-2; cdr3_nt: TGTGCCAGCAGCTTAGGGGGGATGGGAGGGTCGGAGACCCAGTACTTC; cdr3_aa: CASSLGGMGGSETQYF
clone_size: -; j_call: TRBJ2-7; d_call: TRBD2; v_call: TRBV15; cdr3_nt: TGTGCCACCAGCAGAGCCTTTCACTGGACTAGCGGGAACGAGCAGTACTTC; cdr3_aa: CATSRAFHWTSGNEQYF
clone_size: -; j_call: TRBJ2-1; d_call: -; v_call: TRBV21-1; cdr3_nt: TGTGCCAGCGTTGAATCCCACCCCTACAATGAGCAGTTCTTC; cdr3_aa: CASVESHPYNEQFF
clone_size: many; j_call: TRBJ1-5; d_call: -; v_call: TRBV6-5; cdr3_nt: TGTGCCAGCAGTTACGGCGGTCAGGGAAGCAATCAGCCCCAGCATTTT; cdr3_aa: CASSYGGQGSNQPQHF
clone_size: many; j_call: TRBJ2-1; d_call: TRBD2; v_call: TRBV5-1; cdr3_nt: TGCGCCAGCAGCTCGGGACTAGCGGGGGTAACTGAGCAGTTCTTC; cdr3_aa: CASSSGLAGVTEQFF
clone_size: few; j_call: TRBJ1-5; d_call: TRBD1; v_call: TRBV7-2; cdr3_nt: TGTGCCAGCAGCTCGGACAGGGGCCCTCGACCCCAGCATTTT; cdr3_aa: CASSSDRGPRPQHF
clone_size: few; j_call: TRBJ2-1; d_call: TRBD2; v_call: TRBV3-1; cdr3_nt: TGTGCCAGCAGCCAAGATACGGGGGGGAATGAGCAGTTCTTC; cdr3_aa: CASSQDTGGNEQFF
clone_size: -; j_call: TRBJ2-7; d_call: TRBD1; v_call: TRBV5-5; cdr3_nt: TGTGCCAGCAGCTACCGACAGGGGGCTACCGAGCAGTACTTC; cdr3_aa: CASSYRQGATEQYF
clone_size: few; j_call: TRBJ1-1; d_call: TRBD1; v_call: TRBV18; cdr3_nt: TGTGCCAGTAGGACAGGCAAGTACACTGAAGCTTTCTTT; cdr3_aa: CASRTGKYTEAFF
clone_size: many; j_call: TRBJ1-4; d_call: -; v_call: TRBV12-3/TRBV12-4; cdr3_nt: TGTGCCAGCAGTCAAAGGGGGTTCCTGTTTTTT; cdr3_aa: CASSQRGFLFF
clone_size: few; j_call: TRBJ2-5; d_call: -; v_call: TRBV20-1; cdr3_nt: TGCAGTGCCCTCCGTGACAAAAGGGTCGAGGAAGAGACCCAGTACTTC; cdr3_aa: CSALRDKRVEEETQYF
clone_size: few; j_call: TRBJ1-1; d_call: -; v_call: TRBV11-2; cdr3_nt: TGTGCCAGCAGCTTTGCGGGGGTCGACACTGAAGCTTTCTTT; cdr3_aa: CASSFAGVDTEAFF
clone_size: many; j_call: TRBJ1-1; d_call: -; v_call: TRBV29-1; cdr3_nt: TGCAGCGTGCGCCACAGCCGGAGCACTGAAGCTTTCTTT; cdr3_aa: CSVRHSRSTEAFF
clone_size: many; j_call: TRBJ2-6; d_call: -; v_call: TRBV29-1; cdr3_nt: TGCAGCGTTGACTCTGGGGCCAACGTCCTGACTTTC; cdr3_aa: CSVDSGANVLTF
clone_size: few; j_call: TRBJ2-1; d_call: TRBD1; v_call: TRBV28; cdr3_nt: TGTGCCAGCAGTTCAGGGGGAGCGGCTACCTCCTACAATGAGCAGTTCTTC; cdr3_aa: CASSSGGAATSYNEQFF
clone_size: -; j_call: TRBJ2-1; d_call: -; v_call: TRBV10-3; cdr3_nt: TGTGCCATCAGTGAGTCTGGCGGGGCATCCTACAATGAGCAGTTCTTC; cdr3_aa: CAISESGGASYNEQFF
clone_size: many; j_call: TRBJ2-4; d_call: TRBD2; v_call: TRBV25-1; cdr3_nt: TGTGCCAGCAGTCTCGGGAGGGGCTGGGACATTCAGTACTTC; cdr3_aa: CASSLGRGWDIQYF
clone_size: -; j_call: TRBJ1-1; d_call: TRBD1; v_call: TRBV28; cdr3_nt: TGTGCCAGCAGTTTAAGGTGGACAGGGGTGAACACTGAAGCTTTCTTT; cdr3_aa: CASSLRWTGVNTEAFF
clone_size: -; j_call: TRBJ2-2; d_call: TRBD2; v_call: TRBV6-1; cdr3_nt: TGTGCCAGCAGTGGGAGGACTAGCGGGGGCCCCACCAAACGGACCGGGGAGCTGTTTTTT; cdr3_aa: CASSGRTSGGPTKRTGELFF
clone_size: -; j_call: TRBJ2-1; d_call: -; v_call: TRBV6-2/TRBV6-3; cdr3_nt: TGTGCCAGCAGTTGGGTTGGATCCTACAATGAGCAGTTCTTC; cdr3_aa: CASSWVGSYNEQFF
clone_size: many; j_call: TRBJ2-2; d_call: -; v_call: TRBV28; cdr3_nt: TGTGCCAGCAGAACCGGGACACAAAACACCGGGGAGCTGTTTTTT; cdr3_aa: CASRTGTQNTGELFF
clone_size: few; j_call: TRBJ2-2; d_call: TRBD1; v_call: TRBV2; cdr3_nt: TGTGCCACTACTCCGGGACAGGGGGCGATCGGGGAGCTGTTTTTT; cdr3_aa: CATTPGQGAIGELFF
clone_size: -; j_call: TRBJ2-1; d_call: TRBD2; v_call: TRBV9; cdr3_nt: TGTGCCAGCAGCGTTATAGCGGGAGCGGGCAATGAGCAGTTCTTC; cdr3_aa: CASSVIAGAGNEQFF
clone_size: many; j_call: TRBJ2-5; d_call: TRBD1; v_call: TRBV12-3/TRBV12-4; cdr3_nt: TGTGCCAGCAGGCGGACAGGGGTTCAAGAGACCCAGTACTTC; cdr3_aa: CASRRTGVQETQYF
clone_size: few; j_call: TRBJ2-7; d_call: -; v_call: TRBV6-2/TRBV6-3; cdr3_nt: TGTGCCAGCACGGATCTAAGCTCCTACGAGCAGTACTTC; cdr3_aa: CASTDLSSYEQYF
clone_size: few; j_call: TRBJ1-1; d_call: -; v_call: TRBV30; cdr3_nt: TGTGCCTGGAGCCCCTGGGTGAACACTGAAGCTTTCTTT; cdr3_aa: CAWSPWVNTEAFF
clone_size: -; j_call: TRBJ1-1; d_call: -; v_call: TRBV2; cdr3_nt: TGTGCCAGCAGGGTAGGCACTGAAGCTTTCTTT; cdr3_aa: CASRVGTEAFF
clone_size: many; j_call: TRBJ2-3; d_call: -; v_call: TRBV20-1; cdr3_nt: TGCAGTGGGGTAAAAGTCACTAGAAGCACAGATACGCAGTATTTT; cdr3_aa: CSGVKVTRSTDTQYF
clone_size: -; j_call: TRBJ2-5; d_call: TRBD2; v_call: TRBV20-1; cdr3_nt: TGCAGTGCTCAGCCCCCGGCGGGGGGGAGGGAGACCCAGTACTTC; cdr3_aa: CSAQPPAGGRETQYF
clone_size: few; j_call: TRBJ2-7; d_call: TRBD2; v_call: TRBV15; cdr3_nt: TGTGCCACCAGACTAGCGGCCTCCTACGAGCAGTACTTC; cdr3_aa: CATRLAASYEQYF
clone_size: -; j_call: TRBJ2-1; d_call: -; v_call: TRBV3-1; cdr3_nt: TGTGCCAGCAGCCAAGCCGCAGGGGCCACGGGAATTGAGCAGTTCTTC; cdr3_aa: CASSQAAGATGIEQFF
clone_size: -; j_call: TRBJ2-7; d_call: -; v_call: TRBV7-2; cdr3_nt: TGTGCCAGCAGCGTCGGATCCTACGAGCAGTACTTC; cdr3_aa: CASSVGSYEQYF